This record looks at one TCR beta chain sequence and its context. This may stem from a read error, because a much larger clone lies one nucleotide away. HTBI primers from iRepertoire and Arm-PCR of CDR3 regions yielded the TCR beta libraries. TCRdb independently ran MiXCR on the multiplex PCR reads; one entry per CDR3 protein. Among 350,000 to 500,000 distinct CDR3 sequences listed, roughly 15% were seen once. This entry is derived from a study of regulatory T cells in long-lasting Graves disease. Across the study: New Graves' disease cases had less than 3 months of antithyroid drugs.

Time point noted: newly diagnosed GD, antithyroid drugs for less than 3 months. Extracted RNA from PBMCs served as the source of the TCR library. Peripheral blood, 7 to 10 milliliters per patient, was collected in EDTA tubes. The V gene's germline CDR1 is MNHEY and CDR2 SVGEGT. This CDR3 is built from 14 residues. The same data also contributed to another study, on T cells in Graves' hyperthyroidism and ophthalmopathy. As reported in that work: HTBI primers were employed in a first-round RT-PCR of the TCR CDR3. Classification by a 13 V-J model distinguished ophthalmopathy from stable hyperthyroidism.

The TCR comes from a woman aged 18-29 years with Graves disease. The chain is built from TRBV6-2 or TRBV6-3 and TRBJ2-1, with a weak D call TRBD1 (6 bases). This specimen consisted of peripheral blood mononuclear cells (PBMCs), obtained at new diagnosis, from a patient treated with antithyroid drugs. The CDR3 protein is CATRGGIDYNEQLF. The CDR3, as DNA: TGTGCCACCCGTGGGGGCATCGACTACAATGAGCAGCTCTTC.